The sequence of this T cell receptor beta chain was determined in a study of T cells in Graves' hyperthyroidism and ophthalmopathy. The study's findings and limits: Median prediction lead before ophthalmopathy onset was about 6.5 months with the model.

In the ophthalmopathy cohort, Clinical Activity Score was at least 3, NOSPECS grade at least 4, and duration under 3 months. Patients were excluded for uncontrolled infection, other autoimmune disease, pregnancy or lactation. From 9 to 10 ml of fresh peripheral blood, PBMCs were isolated. The germline gives CDR1 SGDLS, CDR2 YYNGEE. This CDR3 comprises 16 residues. V lost 3 bases, J lost 7 bases, and 23 bases lay in between. Comment on this clonotype: The target antigen is unknown.

Researchers amplified the TCR beta CDR3 regions from RNA transcripts. The HTBI primer set served for first-round RT-PCR of the TCR CDR3. TCRdb re-analysed the multiplex PCR reads in MiXCR, keeping a single row per CDR3 protein. The sample records fewer than 500,000 distinct CDR3 sequences, over 12% being singletons. V is TRBV9 and J is TRBJ2-7, with a possible D match to TRBD1 (6 bases). The sequence came from a man younger than 35 with Graves' ophthalmopathy. Sequences were obtained from blood. In nucleotides, the CDR3 is TGTGCCAGCAGCGCGGCCCCCTCAGGGGATTCGGGGGAGCAGTACTTC. This gives the protein CASSAAPSGDSGEQYF.